This T cell receptor (beta chain) emerged from a study of beta chain features in type 1 diabetes. In germline, CDR1 is SGHAT, CDR2 FQNNGV. CDR3 length equals 16 residues. After removal of 6 bases from V and 3 bases from J, the junction contained 8 bases not matched to a gene. This clone has a handful of counts. Its antigen is not known. Reverse transcription of all isolated RNA meant that expressed TCRB transcripts were sequenced. The average read count of naive, central memory and regulatory T cell samples was about 3.57 million. Only in-frame clones appear in the TCRdb table, and some are missing; sequencing was by immunoSEQ multiplex PCR. The sample yields about 150,000 clones, under 60% seen once. Study observations and caveats: Within each of all four CD4+ subsets, Type 1 diabetes patients had TCRB CDR3s that were moderately but significantly shorter. The question left open here concerned HLA type influencing TCRB rearrangement.

Stem cell-like memory, regulatory, central memory and naive CD4+ cells were sorted via CD45RO/CCR7/CD25/CD127/CD95/CD27. This clonotype was sampled from a man aged 18 to 35 in good health. The sequenced material came from Tregs from blood. The rearrangement uses TRBV11-2 and TRBJ2-3; 11 nucleotides align to TRBD1. The CDR3: CASRPGQGAWTDTQYF. CDR3 bases: TGTGCCAGCAGGCCCGGACAGGGGGCTTGGACAGATACGCAGTATTTT.